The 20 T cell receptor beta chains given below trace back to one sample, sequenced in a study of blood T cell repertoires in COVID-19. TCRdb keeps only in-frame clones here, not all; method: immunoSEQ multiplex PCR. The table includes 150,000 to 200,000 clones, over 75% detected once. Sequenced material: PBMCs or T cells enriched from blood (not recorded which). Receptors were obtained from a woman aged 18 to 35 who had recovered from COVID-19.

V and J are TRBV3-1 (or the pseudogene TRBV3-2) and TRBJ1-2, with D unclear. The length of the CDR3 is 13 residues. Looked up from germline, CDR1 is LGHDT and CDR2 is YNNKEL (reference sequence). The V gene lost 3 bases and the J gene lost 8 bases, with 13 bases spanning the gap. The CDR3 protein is CASSQREGFGYTF. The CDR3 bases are TGTGCCAGCAGCCAGAGGGAAGGGTTCGGCTACACCTTC.

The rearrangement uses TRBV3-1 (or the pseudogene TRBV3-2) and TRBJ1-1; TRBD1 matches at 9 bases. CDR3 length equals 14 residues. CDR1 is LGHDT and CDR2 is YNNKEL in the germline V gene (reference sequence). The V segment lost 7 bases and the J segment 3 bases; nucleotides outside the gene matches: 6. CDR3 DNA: TGTGCCAGCAACTCACAGGGGGCGTACACTGAAGCTTTCTTT. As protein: CASNSQGAYTEAFF.

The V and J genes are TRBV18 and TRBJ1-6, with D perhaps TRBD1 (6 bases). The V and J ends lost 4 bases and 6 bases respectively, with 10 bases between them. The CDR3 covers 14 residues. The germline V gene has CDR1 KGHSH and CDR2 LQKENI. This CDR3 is CASSQQGLNSPLHF. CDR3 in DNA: TGTGCCAGCTCACAACAGGGCCTTAATTCACCCCTCCACTTT.

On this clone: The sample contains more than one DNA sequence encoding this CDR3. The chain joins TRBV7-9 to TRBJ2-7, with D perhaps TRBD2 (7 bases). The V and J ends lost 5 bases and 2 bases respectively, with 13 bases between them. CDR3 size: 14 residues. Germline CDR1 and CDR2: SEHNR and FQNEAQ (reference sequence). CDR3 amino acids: CASSPTGGPYEQYF. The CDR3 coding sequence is TGTGCCAGCAGCCCCACCGGGGGGCCCTACGAGCAGTACTTC. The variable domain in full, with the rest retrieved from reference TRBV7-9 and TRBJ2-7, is DTGVSQNPRHKITKRGQNVTFRCDPISEHNRLYWYRQTLGQGPEFLTYFQNEAQLEKSRLLSDRFSAERPKGSFSTLEIQRTEQGDSAMYLCASSPTGGPYEQYFGPGTRLTVT.

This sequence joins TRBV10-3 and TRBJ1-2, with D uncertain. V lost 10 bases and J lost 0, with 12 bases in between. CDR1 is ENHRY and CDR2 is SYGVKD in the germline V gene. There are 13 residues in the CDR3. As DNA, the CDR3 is TGTGCCACCCGACCAGGTCCTAACTATGGCTACACCTTC. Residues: CATRPGPNYGYTF.

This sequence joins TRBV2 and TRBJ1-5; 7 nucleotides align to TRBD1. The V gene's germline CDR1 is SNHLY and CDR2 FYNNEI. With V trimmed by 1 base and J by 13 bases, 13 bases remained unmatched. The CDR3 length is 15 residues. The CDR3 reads CASSEVPQNVGQQHF. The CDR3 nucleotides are TGTGCCAGCAGTGAAGTCCCTCAAAATGTGGGACAGCAGCATTTT.

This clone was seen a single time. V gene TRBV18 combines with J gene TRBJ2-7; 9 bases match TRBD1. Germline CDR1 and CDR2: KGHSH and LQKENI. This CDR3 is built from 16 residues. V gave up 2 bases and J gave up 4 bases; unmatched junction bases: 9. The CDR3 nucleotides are TGTGCCAGCTCACCAGGGTCAGGGACAGGGAGTTACGAGCAGTACTTC. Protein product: CASSPGSGTGSYEQYF. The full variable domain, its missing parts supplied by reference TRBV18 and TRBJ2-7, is NAGVMQNPRHLVRRRGQEARLRCSPMKGHSHVYWYRQLPEEGLKFMVYLQKENIIDESGMPKERFSAEFPKEGPSILRIQQVVRGDSAAYFCASSPGSGTGSYEQYFGPGTRLTVT.

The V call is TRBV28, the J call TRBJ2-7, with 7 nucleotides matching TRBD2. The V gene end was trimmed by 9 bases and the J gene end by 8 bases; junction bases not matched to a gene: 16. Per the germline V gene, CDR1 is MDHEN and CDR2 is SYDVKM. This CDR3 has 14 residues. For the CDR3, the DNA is TGTGCCAGTAGCACCAGCGGGGTGGTAGACCAGCAGTACTTC. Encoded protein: CASSTSGVVDQQYF.

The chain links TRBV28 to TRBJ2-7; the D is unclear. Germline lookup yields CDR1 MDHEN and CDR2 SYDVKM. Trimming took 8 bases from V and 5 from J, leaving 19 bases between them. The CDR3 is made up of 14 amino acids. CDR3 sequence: CASYDEEMFNEQYF. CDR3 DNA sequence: TGTGCCAGCTACGACGAGGAGATGTTCAACGAGCAGTACTTC. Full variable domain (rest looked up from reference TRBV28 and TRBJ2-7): DVKVTQSSRYLVKRTGEKVFLECVQDMDHENMFWYRQDPGLGLRLIYFSYDVKMKEKGDIPEGYSVSREKKERFSLILESASTNQTSMYLCASYDEEMFNEQYFGPGTRLTVT.

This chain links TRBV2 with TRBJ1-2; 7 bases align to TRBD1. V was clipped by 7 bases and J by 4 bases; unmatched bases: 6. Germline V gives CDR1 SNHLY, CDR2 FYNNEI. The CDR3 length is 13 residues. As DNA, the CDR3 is TGTGCCAGCAAACCGACAGGGCCCTATGGCTACACCTTC. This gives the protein CASKPTGPYGYTF.

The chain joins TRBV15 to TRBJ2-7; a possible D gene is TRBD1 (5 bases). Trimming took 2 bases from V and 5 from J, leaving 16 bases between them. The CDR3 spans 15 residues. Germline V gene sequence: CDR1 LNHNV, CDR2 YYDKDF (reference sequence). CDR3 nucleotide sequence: TGTGCCACCAGCAGACTCCAGGGTTTTTCCGACGAGCAGTACTTC. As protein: CATSRLQGFSDEQYF.

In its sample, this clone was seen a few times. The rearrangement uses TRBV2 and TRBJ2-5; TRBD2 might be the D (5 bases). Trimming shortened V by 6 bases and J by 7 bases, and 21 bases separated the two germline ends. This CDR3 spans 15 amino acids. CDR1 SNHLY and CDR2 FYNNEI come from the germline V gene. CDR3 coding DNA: TGTGCCAGCAGGCCCCCTGGAGTTAGCGAGGGGACCCAGTACTTC. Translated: CASRPPGVSEGTQYF.

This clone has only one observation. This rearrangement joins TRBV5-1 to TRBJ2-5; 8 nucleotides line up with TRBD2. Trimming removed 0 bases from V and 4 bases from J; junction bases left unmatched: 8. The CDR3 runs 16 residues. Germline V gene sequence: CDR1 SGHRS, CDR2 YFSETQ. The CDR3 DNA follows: TGCGCCAGCAGCTTGGAAGCGGGAGAGGGCGGAGAGACCCAGTACTTC. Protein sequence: CASSLEAGEGGETQYF.

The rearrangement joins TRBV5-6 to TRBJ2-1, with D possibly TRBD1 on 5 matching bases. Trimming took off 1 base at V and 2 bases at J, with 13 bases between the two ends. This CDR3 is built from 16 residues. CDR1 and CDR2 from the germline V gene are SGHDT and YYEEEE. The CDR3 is CASSLFRQGPYNEQFF. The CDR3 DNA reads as TGTGCCAGCAGCTTGTTCCGGCAGGGCCCCTACAATGAGCAGTTCTTC.

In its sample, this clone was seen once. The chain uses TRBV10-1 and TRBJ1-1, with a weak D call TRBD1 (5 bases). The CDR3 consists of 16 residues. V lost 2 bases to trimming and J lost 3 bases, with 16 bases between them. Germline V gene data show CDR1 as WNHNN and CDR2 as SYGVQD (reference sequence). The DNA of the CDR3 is TGCGCCAGCAGTGAGGTCAATACAGGCCGCGACACTGAAGCTTTCTTT. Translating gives CASSEVNTGRDTEAFF.

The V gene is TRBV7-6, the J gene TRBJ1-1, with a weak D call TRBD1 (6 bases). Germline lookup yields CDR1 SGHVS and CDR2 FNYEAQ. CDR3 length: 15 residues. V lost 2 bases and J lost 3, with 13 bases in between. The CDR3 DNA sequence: TGTGCCAGCAGCTTAAGCCCAGGGGCGGACACTGAAGCTTTCTTT. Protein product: CASSLSPGADTEAFF.

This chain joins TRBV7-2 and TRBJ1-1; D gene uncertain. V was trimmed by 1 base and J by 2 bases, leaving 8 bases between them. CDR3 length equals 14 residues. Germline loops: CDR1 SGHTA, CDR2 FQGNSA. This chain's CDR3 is CASSLGWQNTEAFF. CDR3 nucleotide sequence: TGTGCCAGCAGCTTAGGGTGGCAAAACACTGAAGCTTTCTTT.

In DNA, the CDR3 is TGTGCCAGCATGGAGGGCCCGCGGGGGGCTAACACAGATACGCAGTATTTT. Translation: CASMEGPRGANTDTQYF. This chain joins TRBV19 and TRBJ2-3, with TRBD2 matching 8 bases. The V and J ends lost 9 bases and 2 bases, in that order; junction bases with no gene match: 16. CDR1 LNHDA and CDR2 SQIVND come from the germline V gene (reference sequence). The CDR3 extends over 17 amino acids.

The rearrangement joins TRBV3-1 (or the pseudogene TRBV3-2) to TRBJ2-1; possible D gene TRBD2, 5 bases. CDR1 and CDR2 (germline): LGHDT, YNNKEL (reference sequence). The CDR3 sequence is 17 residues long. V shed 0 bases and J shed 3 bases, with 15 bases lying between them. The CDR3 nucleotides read TGTGCCAGCAGCCAAGATCCCACTAGTGCGTACTACAATGAGCAGTTCTTC. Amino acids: CASSQDPTSAYYNEQFF.

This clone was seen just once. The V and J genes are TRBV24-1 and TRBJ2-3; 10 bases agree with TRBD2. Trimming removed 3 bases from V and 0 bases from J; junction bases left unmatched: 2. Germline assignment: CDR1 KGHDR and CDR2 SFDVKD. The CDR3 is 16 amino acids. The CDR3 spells CATSDRTSGSTDTQYF. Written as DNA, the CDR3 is TGTGCCACCAGTGATCGGACTAGCGGAAGCACAGATACGCAGTATTTT.